A single sample gave rise to the 17 T cell receptor beta chains below, sequenced in a study of tumor and adjacent non-tumor tissue in lung cancer. The library came from three nested PCR rounds adapted from ARM-PCR protocols. TCRdb itself ran the multiplex PCR reads through MiXCR, one entry per CDR3 protein. This table holds some 84,000 distinct CDR3 sequences, roughly 62% found once. RNA was extracted from bulk tissue without any cell sorting. The sequencing sample was made of lung tumor tissue. All receptors derive from a man between 65 and 85 years old with non-small cell lung cancer.

This clonotype was found many times. The chain carries TRBV6-5 and TRBJ2-2; D call uncertain. The CDR3 has 15 residues. Germline V lookup: CDR1 MNHEY, CDR2 SVGAGI. Between the trimmed V and J ends, which lost 7 bases and 6 bases, there was a span of 18 bases. This CDR3 reads CASISSGQESGELFF. The CDR3 DNA reads as TGTGCCAGCATCAGTTCAGGCCAAGAGTCCGGGGAGCTGTTTTTT.

A word on this clonotype: This could be a read error, since a much larger clone is one nucleotide away. CDR3 sequence: CASSLDPPGTLYF. Written as DNA, the CDR3 is TGTGCCAGCAGCCTGGACCCTCCTGGGACCCTGTACTTC. The chain links TRBV7-9 to TRBJ2-5; D is possibly TRBD1 or TRBD2 (5 bases each). Germline-derived CDR1 and CDR2 are SEHNR and FQNEAQ (reference sequence). The CDR3 is 13 amino acids.

There are a few counts of this clonotype. The chain's CDR3 is CSASLVRGRTTIYF. The CDR3 DNA reads TGCAGTGCTAGTTTGGTTCGCGGCCGAACGACCATATATTTT. The chain uses TRBV20-1 and TRBJ1-3; D uncertain. The CDR3 totals 14 residues. Germline V gene data show CDR1 as DFQATT and CDR2 as SNEGSKA (reference sequence). V gave up 3 bases and J gave up 10 bases, with 19 bases separating them.

Comments on this clonotype: The junction differs from germline at one of its ends, possibly a read error. The chain links TRBV11-2 to TRBJ2-3, with D unclear. CDR1 and CDR2 from the germline V gene are SGHAT and FQNNGV. There are 14 residues in the CDR3. The DNA for the CDR3 is TGTGCCAGCCTTAGTGGCGGTTTCACAGATACGGAGTATTTT. Translating gives CASLSGGFTDTEYF.

In its sample, this clonotype was seen once. This may be a read error: a much more frequent sequence differs by one nucleotide. As the CDR3 is not closed by the conserved phenylalanine or tryptophan, this likely results from a read error. The chain combines TRBV20-1 with TRBJ2-1; possibly TRBD1 for D (5 bases). V lost 6 bases and J 0 bases, leaving 15 bases between the germline ends. The CDR3 covers 15 residues. The germline V gene encodes CDR1 DFQATT and CDR2 SNEGSKA (reference sequence). This chain's CDR3 is CSAQDTRLSYNEQFL. CDR3 nucleotide sequence: TGCAGTGCCCAGGACACACGCCTCTCCTACAATGAGCAGTTCTTA.

The rearrangement links TRBV11-2 to TRBJ2-1, with D uncertain. V was cut by 7 bases and J by 4 bases, with 17 bases left in between. The CDR3 is 15 amino acids. The germline CDR1 and CDR2 sequences are SGHAT and FQNNGV. The CDR3 DNA sequence: TGTGCCAGCACCCGAAACCTGGTATCATACAATGAGCAGTTCTTC. This sequence encodes CASTRNLVSYNEQFF.

This clonotype was found once. Lacking the conserved final phenylalanine or tryptophan, this CDR3 likely reflects a read error. The rearrangement uses TRBV5-5 and TRBJ2-1; possibly TRBD1 for D (5 bases). Germline V gives CDR1 SGHKS, CDR2 YYEKEE (reference sequence). The CDR3 is 15 amino acids. V was shortened by 4 bases and J by 5 bases, with 16 bases between the two germline ends. The CDR3 DNA follows: TGTGCCAGCAGCCGCGCAGGACATGGGGACAATGAGCAGTTCTTA. Its protein is CASSRAGHGDNEQFL.

A single count supports this clonotype. A read error may be the cause here, since a much bigger clone is one base away. The chain employs TRBV12-3 or TRBV12-4 and TRBJ1-2; possibly TRBD1 for D (5 bases). The length of the CDR3 is 15 residues. V gave up 3 bases and J gave up 4 bases, with 15 bases separating them. This CDR3 is CASSFNGDASYGYTF. CDR3 nucleotides: TGTGCCAGCAGTTTCAATGGGGACGCGAGCTATGGCTACACCTTC.

This clonotype was recorded only once. It is likely a read error, because the conserved phenylalanine at the end of the CDR3 is missing. The limits of the CDR3 on the DNA are not certain, so only TCRdb's listed CDR3 is given. V is TRBV6-6 and J is TRBJ2-1; no check of the table's D call, TRBD1, against the DNA was made. Germline CDR1 reads MNHNY; CDR2 reads SVGAGI (reference sequence). The CDR3 is 14 amino acids in total, end residues counted. CDR3 amino acids: CASSYSHRGDEQSL.

The V and J genes are TRBV10-3 and TRBJ2-7; D unclear. The V and J ends lost 6 bases and 2 bases respectively, with 14 bases between them. CDR1 and CDR2 from the germline V gene are ENHRY and SYGVKD. The CDR3 runs 14 residues. CDR3 nucleotide sequence: TGTGCCATCAGGCCCTCCTACAGAACCTACGAGCAGTACTTC. It is translated as CAIRPSYRTYEQYF.

A note on this clonotype: One junction end does not reproduce the germline sequence, and a read error may be involved. This sequence joins TRBV11-2 and TRBJ2-2; D is undetermined. This CDR3 has 16 residues. The germline V gene encodes CDR1 SGHAT and CDR2 FQNNGV. The CDR3 region is CVSSSFVATNTGELFF. In DNA, the CDR3 is TGTGTCAGCAGCTCGTTCGTGGCCACGAACACAGGGGAGCTGTTTTTT.

In regard to this clonotype: The germline gene is not matched at one end of the junction; a read error may be the cause. V usage is TRBV6-2 or TRBV6-3 and J usage is TRBJ1-5; unclear D gene. CDR1 MNHEY and CDR2 SVGEGT come from the germline V gene. This CDR3 region has 13 residues. CDR3 coding DNA: TGTGCCAACAGTGACCGCCGATATCAGCCCCAGCACTTT. Protein sequence: CANSDRRYQPQHF.

The chain carries TRBV27 and TRBJ2-5; D uncertain. Germline values: CDR1 MNHEY, CDR2 SMNVEV (reference sequence). With 2 bases removed from V and 1 base from J, the gap between germline ends came to 2 bases. This CDR3 region has 12 residues. The CDR3 DNA sequence: TGTGCCAGCAGTTTACCCCAAGAGACCCAGTACTTC. It is translated as CASSLPQETQYF.

A remark on this clonotype: This likely comes from a read error, as the CDR3 has no conserved phenylalanine or tryptophan at its end. It is unclear where the CDR3 begins or ends on the DNA, so no DNA is shown, and the CDR3 is as TCRdb lists it. The V gene is TRBV10-3, the J gene TRBJ2-2. The CDR3 numbers 14 amino acids, ends counted. Germline loops: CDR1 ENHRY, CDR2 SYGVKD. CDR3 residues: CAISPSDVTGELVL.

The table lists this clonotype with a count of one. Relative to the germline gene, one junction end is altered; a read error may explain this. The genes are TRBV12-3 or TRBV12-4 and TRBJ2-5, with 7 bases identical to TRBD1. The CDR3 consists of 16 residues. DNA for the CDR3: TGTACCAGCAGTTTTGAGCGAGGCCAGGGGGTAGAGACCCAGTACTTC. Its translation is CTSSFERGQGVETQYF.

Turning to this clonotype: This may come from a read error, since a much larger clone is one base off. The chain carries TRBV2 and TRBJ2-7; perhaps TRBD2 as D (6 bases). The CDR3 totals 13 residues. CDR1 is SNHLY, CDR2 FYNNEI, per germline. The CDR3 region has the DNA TGTGCCAGCAAACCCGGGACTCTCTACAAGCAGTACTTC. Translation: CASKPGTLYKQYF. Full variable domain (missing parts from reference TRBV2 and TRBJ2-7): EPEVTQTPSHQVTQMGQEVILRCVPISNHLYFYWYRQILGQKVEFLVSFYNNEISEKSEIFDDQFSVERPDGSNFTLKIRSTKLEDSAMYFCASKPGTLYKQYFGPGTRLTVT.

A remark on this clonotype: This may come from a read error, since a much larger clone is one base off. The rearrangement joins TRBV29-1 to TRBJ2-5, with D maybe TRBD2 (5 bases). This CDR3 comprises 12 residues. Germline CDR1 is SQVTM and CDR2 is ANQGSEA. CDR3 in amino acids: CSVVNAGWTQHF. The CDR3, as DNA: TGCAGCGTTGTAAACGCGGGCTGGACCCAGCACTTC.